Given below is one T cell receptor beta chain in context. CDR1 SGDLS and CDR2 YYNGEE come from the germline V gene. V lost 2 bases and J lost 1, with 9 bases in between. The CDR3 covers 14 residues. This sample stems from a study of blood T cell repertoires in COVID-19. Study at large: PBMCs, B-cell-depleted T cells, or T cells were the source of the cDNA or gDNA that made up the material.

Original data processing: The authors estimated nucleated cell counts from reference gene primer amplification. Some clones are missing from TCRdb's copy, which holds only in-frame ones; the method was immunoSEQ multiplex PCR. V and J calls and clone size are those listed in that table; D and trimming were worked out from the DNA. This table has some 80,000 clones, around 88% appearing once. What was sequenced was peripheral blood. The chain has TRBV9 and TRBJ2-5, with no clear D. The TCR originated in a woman older than 75 with active or convalescent COVID-19. The CDR3 region has the DNA TGTGCCAGCAGCGTTGATGAGCGCCAAGAGACCCAGTACTTC. Amino acid sequence: CASSVDERQETQYF.